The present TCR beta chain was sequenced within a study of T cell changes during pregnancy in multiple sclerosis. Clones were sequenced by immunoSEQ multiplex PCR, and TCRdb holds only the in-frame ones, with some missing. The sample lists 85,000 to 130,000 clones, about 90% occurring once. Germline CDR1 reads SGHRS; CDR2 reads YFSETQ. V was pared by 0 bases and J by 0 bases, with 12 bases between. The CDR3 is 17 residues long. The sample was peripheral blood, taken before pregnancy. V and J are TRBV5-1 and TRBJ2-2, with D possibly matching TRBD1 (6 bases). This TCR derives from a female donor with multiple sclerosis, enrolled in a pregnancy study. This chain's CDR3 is CASSLVGGNANTGELFF. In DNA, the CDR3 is TGCGCCAGCAGCTTGGTAGGGGGAAACGCGAACACCGGGGAGCTGTTTTTT.